This T cell receptor (beta chain) was found in a study of tumor and adjacent non-tumor tissue in lung cancer. Study overall: Patients comprised 12 adenocarcinoma, a couple of squamous cell carcinoma and 1 small cell lung cancer. The patients, 10 to 11 men and roughly 5 women, were roughly 30 to 80 with stage I to III disease. The study's findings and limits: TCR diversity was significantly greater in tumor than normal lung tissue.

Worth noting for this clonotype: The antigen remains unidentified. One junction end does not reproduce the germline sequence, and a read error may be involved.

This CDR3 comprises 13 residues. CDR1 is MNHEY and CDR2 is SVGEGT in the germline V gene. The library came from three nested PCR rounds adapted from ARM-PCR protocols. TCRdb itself ran the multiplex PCR reads through MiXCR, one entry per CDR3 protein. The sample records approximately 100,000 distinct CDR3 sequences, roughly 77% being singletons. The template was RNA from unsorted bulk tissue. Donors were chemotherapy-naive, newly diagnosed lung cancer surgical patients in China, August–late 2014. The receptor was derived from a woman in her sixties or seventies with non-small cell lung cancer. The V gene is TRBV6-2 or TRBV6-3, the J gene TRBJ2-1, with 8 bases identical to TRBD1. Sequencing used lung tumor tissue. CDR3 residues: CGSTRRTGNEQFF. DNA for the CDR3: TGTGGCAGCACAAGACGGACAGGGAATGAGCAGTTCTTC.